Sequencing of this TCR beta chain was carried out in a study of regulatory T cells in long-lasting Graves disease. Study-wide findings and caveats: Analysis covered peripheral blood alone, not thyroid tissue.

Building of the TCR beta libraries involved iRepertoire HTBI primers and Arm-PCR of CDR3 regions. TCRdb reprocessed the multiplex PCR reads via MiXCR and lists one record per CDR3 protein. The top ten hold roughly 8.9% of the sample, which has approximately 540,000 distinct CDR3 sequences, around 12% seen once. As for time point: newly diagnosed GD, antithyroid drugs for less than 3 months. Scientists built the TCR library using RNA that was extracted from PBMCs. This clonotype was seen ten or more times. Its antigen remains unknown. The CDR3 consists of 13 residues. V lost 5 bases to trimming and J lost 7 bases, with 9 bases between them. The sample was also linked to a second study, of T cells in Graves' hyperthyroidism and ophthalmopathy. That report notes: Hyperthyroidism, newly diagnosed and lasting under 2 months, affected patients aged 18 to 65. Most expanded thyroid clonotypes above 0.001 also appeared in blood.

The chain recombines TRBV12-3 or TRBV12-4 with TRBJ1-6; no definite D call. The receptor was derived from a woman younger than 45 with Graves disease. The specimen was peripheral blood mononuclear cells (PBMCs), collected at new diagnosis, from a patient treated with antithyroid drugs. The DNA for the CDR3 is TGTGCCAGCAGTATAAGGAACAATTCACCCCTCCACTTT. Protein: CASSIRNNSPLHF.